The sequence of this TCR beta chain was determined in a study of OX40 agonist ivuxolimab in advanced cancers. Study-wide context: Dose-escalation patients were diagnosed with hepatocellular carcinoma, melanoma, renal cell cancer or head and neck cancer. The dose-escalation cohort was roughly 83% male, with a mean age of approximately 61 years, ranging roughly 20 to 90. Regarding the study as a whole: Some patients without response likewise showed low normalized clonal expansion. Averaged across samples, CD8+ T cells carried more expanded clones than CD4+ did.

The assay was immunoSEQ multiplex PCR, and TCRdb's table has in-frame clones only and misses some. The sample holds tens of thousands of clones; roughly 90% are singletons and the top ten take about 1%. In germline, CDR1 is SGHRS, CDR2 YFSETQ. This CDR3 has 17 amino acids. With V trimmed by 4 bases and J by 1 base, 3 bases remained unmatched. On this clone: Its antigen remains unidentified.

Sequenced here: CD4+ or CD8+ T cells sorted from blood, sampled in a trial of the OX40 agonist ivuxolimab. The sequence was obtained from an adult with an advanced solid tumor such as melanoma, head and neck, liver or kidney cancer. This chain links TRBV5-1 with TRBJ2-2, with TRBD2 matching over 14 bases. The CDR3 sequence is CASSIGLAGGNTGELFF. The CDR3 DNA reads TGCGCCAGCAGCATAGGACTAGCGGGAGGGAACACCGGGGAGCTGTTTTTT.